Listed below are T cell receptor beta chains from one sample, sequenced in a study of Ad26.COV2.S vaccination and SARS-CoV-2 variants. This table comes from immunoSEQ multiplex PCR, and its TCRdb copy is limited to in-frame clones, with some not included. The sample consists of roughly 700,000 clones, approximately 88% of them appearing once. The source was peripheral blood, collected in a trial of Ad26.COV2.S vaccine versus placebo. The receptor set was obtained from a person aged 18 to 59 who received the Ad26.COV2.S COVID-19 vaccine or a placebo. Both conserved end residues are trimmed from each CDR3. A row's size may be missing; if present it is once, few, many or a size class.

j_call v_call clone_size cdr3_aa
TRBJ2-7 TRBV3-1/TRBV3-2 few ASSHGLAGSYEQY
TRBJ1-3 TRBV7-2 - ASSLSWTGGNTIY
TRBJ1-4 TRBV27 - ASSPGTAVNEKLF
TRBJ2-3 TRBV24-1 - ATSDPTLGQGGTDTQY
TRBJ1-1 TRBV6-5 - ASTKDGGGNTEAF
TRBJ2-6 TRBV9 - ASSFTGGVNVLT
TRBJ2-7 TRBV5-1 - ASSPQRQGISYEQY
TRBJ2-2 TRBV4-2 - ASSQDSGLAPGELF
TRBJ2-7 TRBV5-1 - ASSSQGTFSYEQY
TRBJ2-2 TRBV7-7 - ASSLAAYPGNTGELF
TRBJ1-3 TRBV12-5 once ASGQDSSGNTIY
TRBJ2-3 TRBV7-9 once ASSLSGSPFFSTDTQY
TRBJ1-1 TRBV5-4 - AGRGGNTEAF
TRBJ2-3 TRBV4-3 - ASSQEGLDTQY
TRBJ2-3 TRBV27 - ASSLFQADTQY
TRBJ2-7 TRBV7-2 - ASSLSTPYEQY
TRBJ2-5 TRBV5-1 once ACSPHPGETQY
TRBJ2-7 TRBV19 - ASRLSGTGTHEQY
TRBJ2-1 TRBV12-3/TRBV12-4 - ASSYGGEQF
TRBJ1-6 TRBV6-6 - ASSYSMPDSPLH
TRBJ1-6 TRBV12-5 - ASGPNRESPLH
TRBJ2-1 TRBV5-4 once ASSRAVSYNEQF
TRBJ2-2 TRBV19 - ASSNLGYTGELF
TRBJ1-5 TRBV19 - ASSIPTFSNQPQH
TRBJ1-5 TRBV11-2 few ASSFGLGQPQH
TRBJ2-3 TRBV7-8 - ASSWTSGSFGTDTQY
TRBJ2-7 TRBV11-2 few ASTPGPSYEQY
TRBJ2-1 TRBV6-4 - ASSDGATWGHNEQF
TRBJ2-5 TRBV19 - ASGRGRGETQY
TRBJ2-7 TRBV6-1 - ASSEYRTYEQY
TRBJ2-7 TRBV15 - ATSRDVGDTYEQY
TRBJ1-2 TRBV10-3 - AISEWGGHGYT
TRBJ2-2 TRBV3-1/TRBV3-2 - ASSPGLAAAGELF
TRBJ1-1 TRBV7-9 - ASSPFLGQGFGAF
TRBJ1-1 TRBV5-1 many ASHPSRNTEAF
TRBJ1-2 TRBV6-6 - ASSPISFNYGYT
TRBJ2-1 TRBV29-1 once SGGRQGYNEQF
TRBJ2-7 TRBV7-8 - ASSSRTVIYEQY
TRBJ1-1 TRBV7-9 - ASSSGWAEAF
TRBJ2-7 TRBV6-5 - ASSYAYRAGYEQY
TRBJ2-1 TRBV30 - AWSVHGRLGNEQF
TRBJ1-4 TRBV6-5 - ASSLRATNEKLF
TRBJ1-5 TRBV7-8 once ASSLEGALNQPQH
TRBJ1-1 TRBV30 few AWSRGTVNTEAF
TRBJ2-3 TRBV10-3 - AIRTGTSTDTQY
TRBJ2-1 TRBV7-9 - ASSSLAVIYNEQF